This paragraph covers one T cell receptor (beta chain) sequence. Its target is not known. The sample belongs to a study of T-cell reconstitution after alpha-beta-depleted transplantation in children. Overall study results and limits: Some patients' high day-60 TCRbeta diversity was attributed to recipient cells surviving conditioning. Alpha-beta T cells about two months after transplant reportedly derived from several hundred expanded graft clones. The authors attributed T-cell counts and diversity one year after transplant mostly to newly produced T cells.

Unique molecular identifiers featured in how the TCRbeta library was prepared. Using its own MiXCR run on the PCR reads, TCRdb lists one record per CDR3 protein. The sample has 600,000 to 700,000 distinct CDR3 sequences; over 10% are singletons. The TCR originated in a girl aged 2 to 10 with congenital amegakaryocytic thrombocytopenia, due to receive a stem cell transplant. Sequencing used PBMCs, obtained before TCRalphabeta/CD19-depleted stem cell transplant.

The CDR3 reads CASSLNGRAIGELFF. CDR3 in DNA: TGTGCCAGCAGCTTGAACGGGAGGGCCATCGGGGAGCTGTTTTTT. This rearrangement joins TRBV5-5 to TRBJ2-2; 8 bases match TRBD2. V was pared by 1 base and J by 7 bases, with 6 bases of the junction left unmatched. In germline, CDR1 is SGHKS, CDR2 YYEKEE (reference sequence). The CDR3 runs 15 residues.